The rows below give T cell receptor beta chains drawn from one sample of a study of molecular identifiers for immune sequencing clone quantification. TCRdb reprocessed the PCR reads with MiXCR, giving one entry per CDR3 protein. The sample includes 50,000 to 65,000 distinct CDR3 sequences, roughly 24% of them seen just once. Sequencing used naive CD8+ T cells from blood, with Jurkat cell RNA spiked in. The receptors shown here come from a human donor in good health. Some libraries in this study had Jurkat cell RNA spiked in. Both conserved end residues are part of each CDR3. The D gene is left open where the match is weak. Size tells how often a clone was seen (once, few, many) or the class of an expanded clone, and some rows leave it out.

abundance	j_gene	d_gene	v_gene	CDR3nt	CDR3aa
few	TRBJ1-1	.	TRBV13	TGTGCCAGCAGCTTAGACAGGGCTGGGACTGAAGCTTTCTTT	CASSLDRAGTEAFF
many	TRBJ1-5	TRBD1	TRBV28	TGTGCCAGCAGTTTATGGGGGACAGGCGGCAATCAGCCCCAGCATTTT	CASSLWGTGGNQPQHF
many	TRBJ2-3	TRBD2	TRBV5-4	TGTGCCAGCAGCTTGGAAGCGGGGGGGATAGGAGATACGCAGTATTTT	CASSLEAGGIGDTQYF
.	TRBJ2-1	.	TRBV29-1	TGCGGCGTTGAGGGTAAACTCCTCACCCCTGACAATGAGCAGTTCTTC	CGVEGKLLTPDNEQFF
many	TRBJ2-7	.	TRBV7-9	TGTGCCAGCAGCTTAGCCACGGGACCCTACGAGCAGTACTTC	CASSLATGPYEQYF
few	TRBJ2-2	.	TRBV5-6	TGTGCCAGCAGCCGGACGTACACCGGGGAGCTGTTTTTT	CASSRTYTGELFF
many	TRBJ2-2	.	TRBV28	TGTGCCAGCAGTTTCAGGGTGGGGGCCGGGGAGCTGTTTTTT	CASSFRVGAGELFF
many	TRBJ2-5	TRBD2	TRBV3-1	TGTGCCAGCAGCCAACCTAGCGGGGGGACCCAAGAGACCCAGTACTTC	CASSQPSGGTQETQYF
many	TRBJ1-1	.	TRBV19	TGTGCCAGTAGTATAGCCACGCGAGGGAACACTGAAGCTTTCTTT	CASSIATRGNTEAFF
.	TRBJ1-5	.	TRBV19	TGTGCCAGTAGTATATATGGACAGAGCAATCAGCCCCAGCATTTT	CASSIYGQSNQPQHF
many	TRBJ2-7	.	TRBV7-9	TGCGCCAGCAGCTGGGACCGATCCTACGAGCAGTACTTC	CASSWDRSYEQYF
many	TRBJ2-7	TRBD1	TRBV28	TGTGCCAGCAGCCTCGGGACAGACGAGCAGTACTTC	CASSLGTDEQYF
.	TRBJ2-7	TRBD2	TRBV20-1	TGCGGTGCCCCGAAACCGACTAGCGCGACTTCCTACGAGCAGTACTTC	CGAPKPTSATSYEQYF
many	TRBJ2-5	.	TRBV6-5	TGTGCCAGCAGTTACTACTCGGACGAACAAGAGACCCAGTACTTC	CASSYYSDEQETQYF
many	TRBJ2-1	.	TRBV10-3	TGTGCCATCAGTGAGTCTGACGTGACTCGAAGCTCCTACAATGAGCAGTTCTTC	CAISESDVTRSSYNEQFF
.	TRBJ2-2	.	TRBV4-3	TGCGCCAGCAGCCAAGAGATGGACAGCACCGGGGAGCTGTTTTTT	CASSQEMDSTGELFF
few	TRBJ2-6	TRBD1	TRBV6-5	TGTGCCAGCAGTCCCGGGACAGGGTCCTCTGGGGCCAACGTCCTGACTTTC	CASSPGTGSSGANVLTF
many	TRBJ1-2	.	TRBV10-3	TGTGCCATCAGTGAGGAGGACTTGGGCTACACCTTC	CAISEEDLGYTF
many	TRBJ1-1	.	TRBV4-3	TGCGCCAGCAGCCAAGTAGGCGGTGAAGCTTTCTTT	CASSQVGGEAFF
.	TRBJ1-4	.	TRBV7-2	TGTGCCAGCAGCCGACTACCGGGGGCTAATGAAAAACTGTTTTTT	CASSRLPGANEKLFF
.	TRBJ2-7	TRBD1	TRBV19	TGTGCCAGTAGTTTAGGGACAGTAGCCTACGAGCAGTACTTC	CASSLGTVAYEQYF
.	TRBJ2-7	.	TRBV6-5	TGTGCCGGCGAGGGGGTTTCCTACGAGCAGTACTTC	CAGEGVSYEQYF
many	TRBJ2-1	.	TRBV6-6	TGTGCCAGCATTGGAGCGCGGGGTGGATACAATGAGCAGTTCTTC	CASIGARGGYNEQFF
few	TRBJ1-5	.	TRBV12-3/TRBV12-4	TGTGCCAGCAGTTTTCGGGGCGTTCATCAGCCCCAGCATTTT	CASSFRGVHQPQHF
.	TRBJ2-1	.	TRBV7-2	TGTGCCGGCAGCTTAGGACTTCTCTCCTACAATGAGCAGTTCTTC	CAGSLGLLSYNEQFF
.	TRBJ2-1	.	TRBV27	TGTGACAGCAGTTTGGGGGGGGGGCTGGGTGAGCAGTTCTTC	CDSSLGGGLGEQFF
.	TRBJ2-7	TRBD1	TRBV30	TGTGCCCGGAGTGCCCTGACAGGGATCGCCTACGAGCGGTACTTC	CARSALTGIAYERYF
many	TRBJ2-1	.	TRBV19	TGTGCCAGTAGTATGCGAGCCAGCCGTCAGAGCTCCTACAATGAGCAGTTCTTC	CASSMRASRQSSYNEQFF
many	TRBJ2-7	.	TRBV9	TGTGCCAGCAGCGTAGACGTGGGCTCCGAGCAGTACTTC	CASSVDVGSEQYF
.	TRBJ2-2	.	TRBV27	TGTGCCAGCAGTTTGATCAGCACCGGGGAGCTGTTTTTT	CASSLISTGELFF
many	TRBJ1-1	TRBD1	TRBV2	TGTGCCAGCAGGGAAACCGGGACAGGGGTGAGCACTGAAGCTTTCTTT	CASRETGTGVSTEAFF
many	TRBJ2-3	TRBD2	TRBV19	TGTGCCAGTAGTGGGGGACTAGCGGGCACAGATACGCAGTATTTT	CASSGGLAGTDTQYF
few	TRBJ2-5	.	TRBV10-3	TGTGCCATCAGTGAGATGCAGGAGACCCAGTACTTC	CAISEMQETQYF
many	TRBJ2-1	TRBD1	TRBV7-9	TGTGCCAGCAGCTTAGGACAGGGGAACTACAATGAGCAGTTCTTC	CASSLGQGNYNEQFF
many	TRBJ1-1	.	TRBV10-3	TGTGCCATCAGTGGAAGAAGGGGGGAGTCGAACACTGAAGCTTTCTTT	CAISGRRGESNTEAFF
few	TRBJ1-2	TRBD1	TRBV27	TGTGCCAGCAGTTCCGGGGACAGGGGAGTCTATGGCTACACCTTC	CASSSGDRGVYGYTF
many	TRBJ2-1	.	TRBV7-9	TGTGCCAGCAGCTTAGCACTCCGATCCGGTGAGCAGTTCTTC	CASSLALRSGEQFF
many	TRBJ1-1	TRBD1	TRBV19	TGTGCCAGTAGACCGACAGGGAACGGAGCTTTCTTT	CASRPTGNGAFF
many	TRBJ1-1	.	TRBV10-3	TGTGCCATCAGGAGGGGTATGAACACTGAAGCTTTCTTT	CAIRRGMNTEAFF
few	TRBJ1-5	.	TRBV5-1	TGCGCCAGCAGCTTGGGTTTCGGGGGCTGTCAGCCCCAGCATTTT	CASSLGFGGCQPQHF
many	TRBJ2-2	.	TRBV5-6	TGTGCCAGCGATGAGGGGGGCAGGTACACCGGGGAGCTGTTTTTT	CASDEGGRYTGELFF
many	TRBJ1-1	TRBD1	TRBV29-1	TGCAGCGCTGTGGGGACAGTGAACACTGAAGCTTTCTTT	CSAVGTVNTEAFF
many	TRBJ2-3	TRBD1	TRBV30	TGTGCCTGGAGTCTGGGGACAGGGGTAGAAGATACGCAGTATTTT	CAWSLGTGVEDTQYF
many	TRBJ2-5	TRBD2	TRBV27	TGTGCCAGCAAGAAGCGGGAGGGCCTAGAGACCCAGTACTTC	CASKKREGLETQYF
.	TRBJ1-1	.	TRBV28	TGTGCTAGCAGTTTAGTGAGCCTGAACACTAAAACTTTCTTT	CASSLVSLNTKTFF
many	TRBJ2-3	TRBD2	TRBV12-3/TRBV12-4	TGTGCCAGCAGTCCCGTCGGACTAGCGGGTACCACAGATACGCAGTATTTT	CASSPVGLAGTTDTQYF
many	TRBJ1-1	.	TRBV29-1	TGCAGCATAAATTCATTGAACACTGAAGCTTTCTTT	CSINSLNTEAFF